This TCR beta chain was recovered during a study of chemoradiotherapy in HPV16-positive cancers (dated by TCRdb to 2022 to 2024). At the level of the whole study: Using functional T-cell assays on cells from two HPV16-positive patients, the researchers defined candidate HPV-specific T-cell clones and common TCR motifs. The study asked whether T-cell immunity to the HPV oncoproteins E6 and E7 changes during chemoradiotherapy and whether this immunity affects survival. The candidate HPV-specific TCRs and motifs were then tracked in TCR repertoires from around 93 patients with HPV-related cancers.

Broad study findings and their caveats: The functional definition of HPV-specific T cells came from only a couple of HPV16-positive patients, and the survival association was reported for HPV16-positive patients. In HPV16-positive patients, expansion of HPV-responsive T cells during chemoradiotherapy was found to be associated with improved recurrence-free survival. Expansion of candidate HPV-specific clones and E7-related TCR motifs was observed in the tumor microenvironment during treatment, whereas no such expansion was observed for non-HPV-specific T cells.

With respect to this clone: The specificity of this receptor is unknown. No quality values exist for individual bases; no much larger clone is one base distant.

Repertoires were sampled repeatedly over the course of chemoradiotherapy so that clonal expansion in the tumor microenvironment could be followed. Including the terminal cysteine and phenylalanine, the CDR3 comprises 15 residues. Only the CDR3 DNA stays, 45 bases, in frame from base 1. Compared with germline, V lacks 5 bases and J lacks 2 bases; bases without a gene match: 5. CDR1 and CDR2, per the germline V gene, are SGHAT and FQNNGV. The library was produced with the immunoSEQ multiplex PCR assay. In its TCRdb copy, this immuneACCESS table keeps in-frame sequences only and misses some clones. Where compared with another copy, unresolved V genes explain less than half of these, and the others have no known cause. This sample lists some 28,000 clones; roughly 80% were detected once. The top ten clonotypes cover over 4.5% of the sample.

The starting material was blood, obtained from a patient who underwent chemoradiotherapy. The sequence came from a human donor with HPV-associated anogenital cancer. This chain joins TRBV11-2 to TRBJ1-2; TRBD1 agrees with 10 junctional bases. At the DNA level, the sequence is TGTGCCAGCAGCCTACCGACAGGGGGCAACTATGGCTACACCTTC. Translated, this gives CASSLPTGGNYGYTF.